This T cell receptor (beta chain) was sequenced for a study of T cell repertoires in cytomegalovirus infection. About the research overall: Based on public TCR beta signatures, there were indications of CMV infection and of a matching HLA type.

Remarks on this clonotype: What it binds is not known.

TCRdb used MiXCR to reprocess the reads, holding one entry per CDR3 protein. Of roughly 990,000 distinct CDR3 sequences detected, around 29% appear once; the ten largest clones hold roughly an eighth. The germline gives CDR1 SQVTM, CDR2 ANQGSEA. The CDR3 sequence is 15 residues long. V shed 3 bases and J shed 5 bases, with 18 bases lying between them. This clonotype originated in a human donor in good health (CMV status not recorded). Some clones in this sample may be carry-over from other donors' samples. The sequencing used cultured CD8+ T cells from PBMCs, collected from culture after CMV antigen stimulation. This chain uses TRBV29-1 with TRBJ2-3; D remains ambiguous. CDR3 nucleotides: TGCAGCGTTGACTTGTCGACCGGCGAAGGAGATACGCAGTATTTT. Amino acids: CSVDLSTGEGDTQYF.